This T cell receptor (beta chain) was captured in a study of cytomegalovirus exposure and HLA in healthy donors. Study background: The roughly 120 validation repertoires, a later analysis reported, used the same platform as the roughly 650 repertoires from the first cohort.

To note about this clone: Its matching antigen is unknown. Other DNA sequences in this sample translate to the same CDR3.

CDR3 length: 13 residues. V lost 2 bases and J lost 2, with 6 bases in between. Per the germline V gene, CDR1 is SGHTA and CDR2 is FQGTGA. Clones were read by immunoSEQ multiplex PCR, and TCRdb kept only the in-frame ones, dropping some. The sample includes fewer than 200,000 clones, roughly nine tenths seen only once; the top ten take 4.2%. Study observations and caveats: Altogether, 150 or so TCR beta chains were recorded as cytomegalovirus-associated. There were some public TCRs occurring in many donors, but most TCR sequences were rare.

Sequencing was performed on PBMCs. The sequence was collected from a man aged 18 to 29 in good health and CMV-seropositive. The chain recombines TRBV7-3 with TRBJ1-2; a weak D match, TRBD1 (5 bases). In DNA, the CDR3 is TGTGCCAGCAGCTTAGGGGGGAACTATGGCTACACCTTC. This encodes CASSLGGNYGYTF.